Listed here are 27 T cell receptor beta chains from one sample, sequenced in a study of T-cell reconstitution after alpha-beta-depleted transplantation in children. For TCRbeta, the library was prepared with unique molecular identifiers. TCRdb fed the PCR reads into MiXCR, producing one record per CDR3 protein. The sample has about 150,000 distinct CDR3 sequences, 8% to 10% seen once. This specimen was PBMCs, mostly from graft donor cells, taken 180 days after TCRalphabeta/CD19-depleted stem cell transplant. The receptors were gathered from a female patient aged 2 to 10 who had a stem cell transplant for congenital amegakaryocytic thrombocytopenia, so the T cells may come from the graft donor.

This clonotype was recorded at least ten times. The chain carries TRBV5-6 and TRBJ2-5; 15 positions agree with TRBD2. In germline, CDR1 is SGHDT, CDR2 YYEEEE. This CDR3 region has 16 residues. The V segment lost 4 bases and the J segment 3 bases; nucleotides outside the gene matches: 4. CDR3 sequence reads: CASSRGLAGGKETQYF. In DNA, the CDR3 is TGTGCCAGCAGCCGGGGACTAGCGGGGGGAAAAGAGACCCAGTACTTC. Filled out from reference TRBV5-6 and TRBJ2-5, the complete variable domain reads DAGVTQSPTHLIKTRGQQVTLRCSPKSGHDTVSWYQQALGQGPQFIFQYYEEEERQRGNFPDRFSGHQFPNYSSELNVNALLLGDSALYLCASSRGLAGGKETQYFGPGTRLLVL.

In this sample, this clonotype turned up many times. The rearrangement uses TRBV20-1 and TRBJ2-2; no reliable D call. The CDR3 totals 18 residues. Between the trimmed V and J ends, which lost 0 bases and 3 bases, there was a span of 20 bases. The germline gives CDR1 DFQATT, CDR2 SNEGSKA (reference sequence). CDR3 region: CSARDPSPLQAYTGELFF. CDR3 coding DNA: TGCAGTGCTAGAGACCCATCCCCCCTCCAGGCATACACCGGGGAGCTGTTTTTT.

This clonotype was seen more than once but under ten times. CDR3 protein: CASSYSYHGTGAEAFF. The CDR3 nucleotides read TGTGCCAGCAGTTACTCCTACCACGGGACGGGTGCTGAAGCTTTCTTT. V is TRBV6-2 or TRBV6-3 and J is TRBJ1-1; a weak D match, TRBD1 (5 bases). CDR3 size: 16 residues. Germline-derived CDR1 and CDR2 are MNHEY and SVGEGT. Trimming pared 0 bases from V and 6 bases from J, leaving 17 bases between.

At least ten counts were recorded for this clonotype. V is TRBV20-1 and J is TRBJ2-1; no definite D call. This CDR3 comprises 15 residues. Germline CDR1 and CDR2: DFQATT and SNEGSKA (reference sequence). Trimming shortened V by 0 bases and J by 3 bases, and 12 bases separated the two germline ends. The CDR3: CSARDFGANYNEQFF. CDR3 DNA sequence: TGCAGTGCTAGAGATTTTGGCGCCAACTACAATGAGCAGTTCTTC.

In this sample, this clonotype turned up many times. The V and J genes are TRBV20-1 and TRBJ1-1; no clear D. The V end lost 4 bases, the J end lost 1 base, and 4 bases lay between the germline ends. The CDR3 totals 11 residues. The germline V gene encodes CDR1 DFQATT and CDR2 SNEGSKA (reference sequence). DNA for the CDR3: TGCAGTGCTACAGAGAACACTGAAGCTTTCTTT. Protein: CSATENTEAFF.

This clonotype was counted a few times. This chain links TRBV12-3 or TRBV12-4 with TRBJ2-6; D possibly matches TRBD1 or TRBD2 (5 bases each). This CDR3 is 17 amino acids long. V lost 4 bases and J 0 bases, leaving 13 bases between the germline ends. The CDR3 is CASSSTPGRSGANVLTF. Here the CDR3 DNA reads TGTGCCAGCAGTTCTACCCCGGGACGCTCTGGGGCCAACGTCCTGACTTTC.

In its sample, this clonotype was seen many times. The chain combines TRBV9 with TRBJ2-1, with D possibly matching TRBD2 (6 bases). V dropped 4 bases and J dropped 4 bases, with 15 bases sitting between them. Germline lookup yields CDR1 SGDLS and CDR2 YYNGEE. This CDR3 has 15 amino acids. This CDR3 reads CASSPRVGGYNEQFF. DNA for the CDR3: TGTGCCAGCAGCCCTCGGGTGGGGGGTTACAATGAGCAGTTCTTC.

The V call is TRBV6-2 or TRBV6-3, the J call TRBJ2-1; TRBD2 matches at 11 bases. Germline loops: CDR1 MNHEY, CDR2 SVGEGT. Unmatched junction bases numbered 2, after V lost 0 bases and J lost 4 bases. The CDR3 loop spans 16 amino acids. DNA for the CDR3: TGTGCCAGCAGTTACTCGATAGCGGGAGGGTACAATGAGCAGTTCTTC. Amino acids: CASSYSIAGGYNEQFF.

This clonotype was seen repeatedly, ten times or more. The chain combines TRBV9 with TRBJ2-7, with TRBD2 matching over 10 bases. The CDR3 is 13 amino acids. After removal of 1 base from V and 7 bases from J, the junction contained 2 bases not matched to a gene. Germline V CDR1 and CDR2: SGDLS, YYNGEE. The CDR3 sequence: CASSVTTSGEQYF. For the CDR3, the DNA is TGTGCCAGCAGCGTAACGACTAGCGGGGAGCAGTACTTC.

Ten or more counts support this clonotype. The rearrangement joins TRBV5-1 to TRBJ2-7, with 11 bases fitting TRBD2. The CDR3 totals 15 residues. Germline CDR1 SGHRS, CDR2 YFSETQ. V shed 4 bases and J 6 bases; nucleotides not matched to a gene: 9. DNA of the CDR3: TGCGCCAGCAGCCAGCTCCTAGCGGGAGGTTCCGAGCAGTACTTC. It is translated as CASSQLLAGGSEQYF.

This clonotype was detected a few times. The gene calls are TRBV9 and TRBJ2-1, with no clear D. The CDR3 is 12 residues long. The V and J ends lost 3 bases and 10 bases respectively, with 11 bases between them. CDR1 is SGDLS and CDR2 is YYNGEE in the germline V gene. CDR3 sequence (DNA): TGTGCCAGCAGCGGGAACCCAGCGGAGCAGTTCTTC. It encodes CASSGNPAEQFF.

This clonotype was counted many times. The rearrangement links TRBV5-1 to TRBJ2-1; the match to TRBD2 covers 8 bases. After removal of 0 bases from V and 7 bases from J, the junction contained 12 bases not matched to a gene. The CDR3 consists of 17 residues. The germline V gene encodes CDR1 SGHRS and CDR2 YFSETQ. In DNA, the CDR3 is TGCGCCAGCAGCTTGGGGAAGCCGGGACTAGTCCCGAATGAGCAGTTCTTC. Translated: CASSLGKPGLVPNEQFF.

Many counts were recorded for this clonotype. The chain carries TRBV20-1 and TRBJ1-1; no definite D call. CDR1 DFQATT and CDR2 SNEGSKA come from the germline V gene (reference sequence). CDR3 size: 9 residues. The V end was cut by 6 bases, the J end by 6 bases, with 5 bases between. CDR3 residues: CSASAEAFF. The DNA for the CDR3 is TGCAGTGCCAGTGCTGAAGCTTTCTTT.

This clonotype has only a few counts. DNA for the CDR3: TGCAGTGCTAGGAGGGTTAACACCGGGGAGCTGTTTTTT. Protein sequence: CSARRVNTGELFF. The chain is built from TRBV20-1 and TRBJ2-2; TRBD2 is a possible D gene (5 bases). The CDR3 sequence is 13 residues long. V lost 3 bases to trimming and J lost 2 bases, with 7 bases between them. Germline lookup yields CDR1 DFQATT and CDR2 SNEGSKA (reference sequence).

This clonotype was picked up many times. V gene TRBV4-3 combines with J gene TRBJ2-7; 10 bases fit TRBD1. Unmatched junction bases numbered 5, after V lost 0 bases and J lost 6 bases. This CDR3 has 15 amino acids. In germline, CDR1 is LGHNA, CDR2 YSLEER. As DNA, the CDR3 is TGCGCCAGCAGCCAAGATCGGGGACAGGGGCGCGAGCAGTACTTC. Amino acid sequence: CASSQDRGQGREQYF.

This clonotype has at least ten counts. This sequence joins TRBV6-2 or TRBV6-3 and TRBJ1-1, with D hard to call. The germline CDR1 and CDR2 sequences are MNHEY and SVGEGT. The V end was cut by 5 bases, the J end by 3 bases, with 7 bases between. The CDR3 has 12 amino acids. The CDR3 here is CASSPSDTEAFF. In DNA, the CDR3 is TGTGCCAGCAGTCCGTCAGACACTGAAGCTTTCTTT.

The CDR3 here is CASSGLAGGLGQFF. DNA for the CDR3: TGTGCCAGCAGTGGACTAGCGGGGGGGCTAGGGCAGTTCTTC. The J gene is TRBJ2-1, the V gene TRBV12-3 or TRBV12-4; 15 positions match TRBD2. Germline trimming cut 5 bases from V and 12 bases from J; bases unmatched to any gene: 5. CDR3 length: 14 residues.

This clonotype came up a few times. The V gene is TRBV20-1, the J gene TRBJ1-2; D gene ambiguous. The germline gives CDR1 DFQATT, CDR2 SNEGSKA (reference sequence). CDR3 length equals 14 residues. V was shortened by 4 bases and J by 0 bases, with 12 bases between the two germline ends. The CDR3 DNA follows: TGCAGTGCTAAGTCCGTCAATTCTAACTATGGCTACACCTTC. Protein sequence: CSAKSVNSNYGYTF.

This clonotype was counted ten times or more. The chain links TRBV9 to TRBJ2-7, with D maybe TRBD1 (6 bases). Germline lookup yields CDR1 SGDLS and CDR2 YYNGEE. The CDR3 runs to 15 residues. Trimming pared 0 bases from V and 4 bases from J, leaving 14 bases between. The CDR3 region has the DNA TGTGCCAGCAGCGTAGATCTCGGGACACCTTACGAGCAGTACTTC. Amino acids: CASSVDLGTPYEQYF.

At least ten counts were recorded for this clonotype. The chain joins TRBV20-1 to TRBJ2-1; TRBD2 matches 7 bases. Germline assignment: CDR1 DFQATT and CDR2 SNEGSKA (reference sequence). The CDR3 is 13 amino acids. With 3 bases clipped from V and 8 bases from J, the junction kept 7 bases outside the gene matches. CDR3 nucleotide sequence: TGCAGTGCTAGTCATGGGGGGAGGGATGAGCAGTTCTTC. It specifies CSASHGGRDEQFF.

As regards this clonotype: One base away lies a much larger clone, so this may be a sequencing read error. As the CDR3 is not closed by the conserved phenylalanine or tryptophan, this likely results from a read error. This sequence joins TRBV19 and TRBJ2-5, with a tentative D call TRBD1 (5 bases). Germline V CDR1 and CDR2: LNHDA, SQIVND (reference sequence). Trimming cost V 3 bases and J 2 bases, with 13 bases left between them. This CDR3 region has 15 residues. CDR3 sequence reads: CASSMGRSLQETQYL. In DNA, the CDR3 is TGTGCCAGTAGTATGGGGCGATCGCTACAAGAGACCCAGTACTTG.

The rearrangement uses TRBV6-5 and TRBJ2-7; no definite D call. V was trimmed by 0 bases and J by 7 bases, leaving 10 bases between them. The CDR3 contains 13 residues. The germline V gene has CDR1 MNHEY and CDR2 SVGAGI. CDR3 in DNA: TGTGCCAGCAGTTACTCAGGGCTGGGGGAGCAGTACTTC. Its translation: CASSYSGLGEQYF.

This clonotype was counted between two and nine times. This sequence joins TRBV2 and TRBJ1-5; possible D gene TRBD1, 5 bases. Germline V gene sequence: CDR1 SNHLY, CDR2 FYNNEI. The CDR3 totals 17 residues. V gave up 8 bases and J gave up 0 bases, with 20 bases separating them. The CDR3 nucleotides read TGTGCCAGCGGGGGGACGGACGCCCTTTATAGCAATCAGCCCCAGCATTTT. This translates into CASGGTDALYSNQPQHF.

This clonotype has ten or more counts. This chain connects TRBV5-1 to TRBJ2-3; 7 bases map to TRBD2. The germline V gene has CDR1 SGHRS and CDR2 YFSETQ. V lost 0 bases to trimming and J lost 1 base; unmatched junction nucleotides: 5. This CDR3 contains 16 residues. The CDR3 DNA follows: TGCGCCAGCAGCTTGGAGACCCTAGCGGGCACAGATACGCAGTATTTT. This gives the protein CASSLETLAGTDTQYF.

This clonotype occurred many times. The CDR3, as DNA: TGTGCCAGCAGCAGTTCCGGGACAGGGGTTTTAAGAGGTGAGCAGTTCTTC. It specifies CASSSSGTGVLRGEQFF. The rearrangement uses TRBV5-5 and TRBJ2-1; 10 nucleotides line up with TRBD1. V shed 4 bases, J shed 9 bases, and the junction held 16 bases outside the gene matches. CDR3 length: 17 amino acids. Germline V gives CDR1 SGHKS, CDR2 YYEKEE (reference sequence).

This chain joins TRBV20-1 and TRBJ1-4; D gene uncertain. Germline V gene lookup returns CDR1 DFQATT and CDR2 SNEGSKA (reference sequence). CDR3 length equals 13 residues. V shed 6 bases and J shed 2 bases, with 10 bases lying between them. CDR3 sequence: CSAAGLTNEKLFF. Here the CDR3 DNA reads TGCAGTGCGGCGGGCCTGACTAATGAAAAACTGTTTTTT.

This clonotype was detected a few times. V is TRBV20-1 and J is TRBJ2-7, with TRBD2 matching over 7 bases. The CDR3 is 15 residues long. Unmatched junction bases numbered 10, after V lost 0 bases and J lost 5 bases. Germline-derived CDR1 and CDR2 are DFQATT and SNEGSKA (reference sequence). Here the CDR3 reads CSARDAGVSRHEQYF. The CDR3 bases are TGCAGTGCTAGAGATGCGGGAGTTTCCCGCCACGAGCAGTACTTC.